This entry features one T cell receptor beta chain sequence. Its binding antigen is unknown. No per-base quality is available; no much larger clone lies one base away. The treatment or condition label of this sample denotes: in vitro stimulation with specific CMV peptide epitopes to enrich CMV-specific T cells. The listed sequencing device is Illumina HiSeq 1500. TCRdb itself trimmed the public reads at Q25 with fastp, ran MiXCR and retained productive beta chains. Rows with one shared CDR3 protein collapse into an entry with the most common genes and DNA. For this sample there are 310,000 or so distinct CDR3 sequences; 20% to 25% appear just once. The ten largest clones capture about an eighth of the sample. As encoded in the germline V gene, CDR1 is SGHTA while CDR2 is FQGNSA. V loses 5 bases of germline sequence and J loses 6 bases, and the interval between the two ends is 11 bases. Inclusive of the bounding cysteine and phenylalanine, the CDR3 is 14 residues long. Left in the record is the CDR3 DNA by itself, 42 bases read in frame from the first base.

These data belong to a study of T cell repertoires in cytomegalovirus infection (dated by TCRdb to the late 2010s). The study in broad terms: Peptide stimulations targeted recently identified HLA-C-restricted CMV epitopes, whose presentation resists viral immunomodulation, together with well-studied HLA-B-restricted epitopes. Donor HLA type was relevant to the analysis, because carriage of CMV infection together with the matching HLA type was indicated by public TCR beta signatures. Paper-wide results and their limitations: The ex vivo response was dominated by HLA-C-restricted CMV-specific TCR beta clonotypes, which also provided the single most frequent clonotype in two of eight donors. Cumulative frequency of public TCR beta family members discriminated carriers of CMV infection plus the relevant HLA type in this cohort and an independent approximately 360-donor cohort.

The chain employs TRBV7-2 and TRBJ1-6; 5 matching bases give a weak D call of TRBD1. The sequence came from a human donor in good health (CMV status not recorded). Some clones in this sample may be carry-over from other donors' samples. The sequenced sample was cultured PBMCs, obtained from culture after CMV antigen stimulation. The sequenced DNA is TGTGCCAGCAGCGGAGGGGCGACTAATTCACCCCTCCACTTT. Translated, this gives CASSGGATNSPLHF. The reference TRBV7-2 and TRBJ1-6 proteins fill in what lies around the CDR3, so the full variable domain reads GAGVSQSPSNKVTEKGKDVELRCDPISGHTALYWYRQSLGQGLEFLIYFQGNSAPDKSGLPSDRFSAERTGGSVSTLTIQRTQQEDSAVYLCASSGGATNSPLHFGNGTRLTVT.